These T cell receptor beta chains were read from a single sample in a study of memory CD4+ T cells and cytomegalovirus serostatus. Sequencing was performed with immunoSEQ multiplex PCR; in TCRdb, only in-frame clones are kept and a portion is missing. The table has 40,000 to 50,000 clones, just under 80% seen once. The source material was memory CD4+ T cells from blood. These receptors all come from an adult in good health and CMV-seronegative. Each CDR3 is given with its conserved first and last residue. A D gene is named only where the DNA matches it firmly. Expanded clones are given a class, and other clones once, few, many or no size at all.

D: TRBD1
J: TRBJ1-1
V: TRBV27
length: 15
size: once
CDR3: CASSFRQGLNTEAFF
DNA: TGTGCCAGCAGTTTTAGACAGGGTTTGAACACTGAAGCTTTCTTT

D: -
J: TRBJ1-4
V: TRBV9
length: 13
size: -
CDR3: CASSVGQSEKLFF
DNA: TGTGCCAGCAGCGTAGGGCAGAGTGAAAAACTGTTTTTT

D: -
J: TRBJ2-7
V: TRBV5-8
length: 11
size: -
CDR3: CASSETHILTF
DNA: TGTGCCAGCAGCGAGACACATATTTTGACCTTC

D: TRBD1
J: TRBJ2-5
V: TRBV5-1
length: 20
size: -
CDR3: CASSYRSRGTGGGRQETQYF
DNA: TGCGCCAGCAGCTACCGCTCTAGGGGGACAGGGGGCGGGCGCCAAGAGACCCAGTACTTC

D: TRBD2
J: TRBJ2-3
V: TRBV4-1
length: 15
size: -
CDR3: CASSQVPGLVDTQYF
DNA: TGCGCCAGCAGCCAAGTCCCGGGACTAGTAGATACGCAGTATTTT

D: TRBD1
J: TRBJ1-2
V: TRBV29-1
length: 11
size: -
CDR3: CSVDRGLGYTF
DNA: TGCAGCGTTGACAGGGGGCTGGGCTACACCTTC

D: -
J: TRBJ1-2
V: TRBV7-6
length: 14
size: few
CDR3: CASSPYGDNYGYTF
DNA: TGTGCCAGCAGCCCCTATGGGGACAACTATGGCTACACCTTC

D: TRBD1
J: TRBJ1-6
V: TRBV4-3
length: 14
size: -
CDR3: CASSQRDRGFPLHF
DNA: TGCGCCAGCAGCCAGAGGGACAGGGGGTTTCCCCTCCACTTT

D: -
J: TRBJ2-3
V: TRBV28
length: 14
size: -
CDR3: CASSYSMAPDTQYF
DNA: TGTGCCAGCAGTTACTCAATGGCCCCAGATACGCAGTATTTT

D: TRBD1
J: TRBJ1-2
V: TRBV28
length: 13
size: few
CDR3: CASSLDRDLGYTF
DNA: TGTGCCAGCAGCTTGGACAGGGACCTAGGCTACACCTTC

D: -
J: TRBJ1-2
V: TRBV18
length: 14
size: -
CDR3: CASSPNDYGEGYTF
DNA: TGTGCCAGCTCACCGAATGACTATGGTGAAGGCTACACCTTC

D: -
J: TRBJ2-5
V: TRBV10-3
length: 15
size: -
CDR3: CAISEGQTPQETQYF
DNA: TGTGCCATCAGTGAAGGCCAGACGCCACAAGAGACCCAGTACTTC

D: TRBD1
J: TRBJ2-3
V: TRBV15
length: 14
size: -
CDR3: CATSPGTEADTQYF
DNA: TGTGCCACCTCACCCGGGACAGAGGCAGATACGCAGTATTTT

D: -
J: TRBJ1-2
V: TRBV2
length: 12
size: -
CDR3: CASSLQSTSYTF
DNA: TGTGCCAGCAGTCTGCAGTCAACTAGCTACACCTTC

D: TRBD2
J: TRBJ2-7
V: TRBV5-1
length: 18
size: -
CDR3: CASSLDRSTSGASYEQYF
DNA: TGCGCCAGCAGCTTGGATCGGTCCACTAGCGGGGCGTCCTACGAGCAGTACTTC

D: TRBD1
J: TRBJ1-1
V: TRBV5-1
length: 16
size: -
CDR3: CASSSATGGMNTEAFF
DNA: TGCGCCAGCAGCTCGGCTACAGGGGGTATGAACACTGAAGCTTTCTTT

D: -
J: TRBJ1-1
V: TRBV5-1
length: 16
size: -
CDR3: CASKDGSGDMNTEAFF
DNA: TGCGCCAGCAAAGATGGTTCAGGAGACATGAACACTGAAGCTTTCTTT

D: TRBD2
J: TRBJ2-3
V: TRBV6-1
length: 16
size: -
CDR3: CASSDVGTSGGDTQYF
DNA: TGTGCCAGCAGTGACGTCGGGACTAGCGGGGGGGATACGCAGTATTTT

D: -
J: TRBJ2-1
V: TRBV29-1
length: 15
size: -
CDR3: CSGAIRGSPGNEQFF
DNA: TGCAGCGGCGCGATCAGGGGCTCCCCCGGCAATGAGCAGTTCTTC

D: -
J: TRBJ2-1
V: TRBV6-6
length: 14
size: once
CDR3: CASSGGRVYNEQFF
DNA: TGTGCCAGCAGTGGGGGACGGGTCTACAATGAGCAGTTCTTC

D: TRBD2
J: TRBJ2-5
V: TRBV7-2
length: 15
size: few
CDR3: CASSLGRGGAETQYF
DNA: TGTGCCAGCAGCTTAGGTCGCGGGGGGGCGGAGACCCAGTACTTC

D: -
J: TRBJ2-2
V: TRBV30
length: 14
size: -
CDR3: CAWGRGPNTGELFF
DNA: TGTGCCTGGGGGCGGGGACCGAACACCGGGGAGCTGTTTTTT

D: -
J: TRBJ1-3
V: TRBV4-2
length: 17
size: -
CDR3: CASSPATGSRSGNTIYF
DNA: TGTGCCAGCAGCCCAGCCACAGGGTCCCGCTCTGGAAACACCATATATTTT

D: TRBD1
J: TRBJ1-6
V: TRBV30
length: 15
size: -
CDR3: CAWSGQGANNSPLHF
DNA: TGTGCCTGGAGTGGACAGGGGGCGAACAATTCACCCCTCCACTTT

D: TRBD1
J: TRBJ1-6
V: TRBV28
length: 13
size: -
CDR3: CASMGQYNSPLHF
DNA: TGTGCCAGCATGGGACAGTATAATTCACCCCTCCACTTT

D: -
J: TRBJ1-1
V: TRBV2
length: 18
size: -
CDR3: CARASDPRVGDRNTEAFF
DNA: TGTGCCAGGGCGAGTGATCCCCGGGTCGGGGATCGTAACACTGAAGCTTTCTTT

D: -
J: TRBJ2-5
V: TRBV18
length: 15
size: -
CDR3: CASSPPYAGARTQYF
DNA: TGTGCCAGCTCACCACCGTACGCGGGGGCGAGGACCCAGTACTTC

D: TRBD1
J: TRBJ2-7
V: TRBV29-1
length: 13
size: -
CDR3: CSAEGQGSYEQYF
DNA: TGCAGCGCCGAGGGACAGGGATCCTACGAGCAGTACTTC

D: -
J: TRBJ2-2
V: TRBV11-2
length: 15
size: -
CDR3: CASSPRIGQSGELFF
DNA: TGTGCCAGCAGCCCCCGAATAGGGCAGTCCGGGGAGCTGTTTTTT

D: -
J: TRBJ2-6
V: TRBV18
length: 18
size: -
CDR3: CASSPPGWVVSGANVLTF
DNA: TGTGCCAGCTCACCACCGGGGTGGGTTGTCTCTGGGGCCAACGTCCTGACTTTC

D: -
J: TRBJ1-1
V: TRBV10-2
length: 13
size: -
CDR3: CASSTLLDSEAFF
DNA: TGCGCCAGCAGTACCTTACTAGACAGTGAAGCTTTCTTT

D: -
J: TRBJ1-1
V: TRBV27
length: 12
size: -
CDR3: CASSFGGGRAFF
DNA: TGTGCCAGCAGTTTTGGTGGGGGTAGAGCTTTCTTT

D: -
J: TRBJ1-6
V: TRBV27
length: 14
size: few
CDR3: CASSPGGEFSPLHF
DNA: TGTGCCAGCAGCCCGGGCGGGGAGTTCTCACCCCTCCACTTT

D: -
J: TRBJ1-5
V: TRBV9
length: 15
size: -
CDR3: CASSVGGAANQPQHF
DNA: TGTGCCAGCAGCGTAGGGGGGGCAGCTAATCAGCCCCAGCATTTT

D: TRBD2
J: TRBJ2-3
V: TRBV6-4
length: 15
size: -
CDR3: CASSDSSGGADTQYF
DNA: TGTGCCAGCAGTGACTCTAGCGGGGGGGCAGATACGCAGTATTTT

D: -
J: TRBJ1-5
V: TRBV2
length: 13
size: -
CDR3: CASRGDGNQPQHF
DNA: TGTGCCAGCAGGGGGGATGGCAATCAGCCCCAGCATTTT

D: TRBD1
J: TRBJ2-3
V: TRBV4-3
length: 15
size: once
CDR3: CASSQERTGADTQYF
DNA: TGCGCCAGCAGCCAAGAACGGACAGGGGCAGATACGCAGTATTTT

D: TRBD1
J: TRBJ2-4
V: TRBV28
length: 16
size: -
CDR3: CASSLTGGTGTNIQYF
DNA: TGTGCCAGCAGTTTAACTGGAGGGACAGGGACAAACATTCAGTACTTC

D: -
J: TRBJ2-1
V: TRBV7-2
length: 15
size: -
CDR3: CASSLKIRDYNEQFF
DNA: TGTGCCAGCAGCTTAAAGATCAGGGACTACAATGAGCAGTTCTTC

D: -
J: TRBJ1-5
V: TRBV11-2
length: 15
size: -
CDR3: CASSLDTGADQPQHF
DNA: TGTGCCAGCAGCTTAGATACGGGCGCGGATCAGCCCCAGCATTTT

D: TRBD2
J: TRBJ2-1
V: TRBV30
length: 13
size: -
CDR3: CAWTSGDYNEQFF
DNA: TGTGCCTGGACTAGCGGAGATTACAATGAGCAGTTCTTC

D: -
J: TRBJ1-4
V: TRBV5-1
length: 14
size: -
CDR3: CASSPPSRHEKLFF
DNA: TGCGCCAGCAGCCCGCCAAGCCGTCATGAAAAACTGTTTTTT

D: -
J: TRBJ1-3
V: TRBV29-1
length: 15
size: -
CDR3: CSVHDGVDSGNTIYF
DNA: TGCAGCGTTCACGACGGAGTGGACTCTGGAAACACCATATATTTT

D: -
J: TRBJ1-6
V: TRBV6-6
length: 15
size: few
CDR3: CASSYSGLPNSPLHF
DNA: TGTGCCAGCAGTTACTCAGGGCTACCCAATTCACCCCTCCACTTT

D: -
J: TRBJ1-4
V: TRBV4-3
length: 15
size: -
CDR3: CASSRDTAANEKLFF
DNA: TGCGCCAGCAGCCGAGACACGGCCGCTAATGAAAAACTGTTTTTT

D: TRBD2
J: TRBJ2-2
V: TRBV7-2
length: 16
size: once
CDR3: CASSLGGLAGTGELFF
DNA: TGTGCCAGCAGCTTAGGTGGACTAGCGGGAACCGGGGAGCTGTTTTTT